A selection of T cell receptor beta chains follows, all from one sample in a study of CD8 T cell repertoires and HIV-1 epitope variants. The assay was immunoSEQ multiplex PCR, and TCRdb's table has in-frame clones only and misses some. The sample lists tens of thousands of clones, approximately 70% occurring once. Input material: uncultured baseline CD8+ T cells from peripheral blood mononuclear cells (PBMCs). The receptors shown here come from a male donor with HIV. Both conserved end residues are part of each CDR3. A D gene is named only where the DNA matches it firmly. Not every row has a clone size; where given, it reads once, few, many or a size class.

d_call	v_call	j_call	clone_size	cdr3_nt	cdr3_aa
.	TRBV6-1	TRBJ1-1	few	TGTGCCAGCAGGTCGGGGGGAGTCACTGAAGCTTTCTTT	CASRSGGVTEAFF
.	TRBV10-3	TRBJ2-5	few	TGTGCCATCAGTGCGGGACGGCCCCAAGAGACCCAGTACTTC	CAISAGRPQETQYF
.	TRBV7-2	TRBJ2-5	.	TGTGCCAGCAGCACTAGAGGGTGGGAAGAGACCCAGTACTTC	CASSTRGWEETQYF
.	TRBV19	TRBJ2-3	few	TGTGCCAGTAGTATGGGGCACAGGGCAGATACGCAGTATTTT	CASSMGHRADTQYF
TRBD2	TRBV7-6	TRBJ2-7	.	TGTGCCAGCAGCCTGAGTCCCCCAGCGGGGGTCGTTGACGAGCAGTACTTC	CASSLSPPAGVVDEQYF
.	TRBV14	TRBJ1-1	few	TGTGCCAGCAGCCAAGAGGGAAGAGTCATGAACACTGAAGCTTTCTTT	CASSQEGRVMNTEAFF
.	TRBV18	TRBJ2-4	.	TGTGCCAGCTCACCACCTACGGCCCGTCGCCAGGGTCAGTACTTC	CASSPPTARRQGQYF
.	TRBV15	TRBJ1-5	.	TGTGCCACCAGCAGAGATCAACTGCAGGGTACGGCCAATCAGCCCCAGCATTTT	CATSRDQLQGTANQPQHF
.	TRBV18	TRBJ1-2	.	TGTGCCAGCTCATCGAGCGGGGGCGGCTATGGCTACACCTTC	CASSSSGGGYGYTF
TRBD1	TRBV27	TRBJ2-7	.	TGTGCCAGCAGTTCCCGGGACAGGGGGCCATTGGACGAGCAGTACTTC	CASSSRDRGPLDEQYF
.	TRBV19	TRBJ1-2	.	TGTGCCAGTAGTTTCGACAGCAATAACTATGGCTACACCTTC	CASSFDSNNYGYTF
.	TRBV19	TRBJ2-6	.	TGTGCCAGTAGTGCCACCCGGCTATCTGGGGCCAACGTCCTGACTTTC	CASSATRLSGANVLTF
TRBD1	TRBV4-3	TRBJ2-7	.	TGCGCCAGCAGCCAAGATGGCAGGGGGCTCTCCTACGAGCAGTACTTC	CASSQDGRGLSYEQYF
.	TRBV29-1	TRBJ2-1	few	TGCAGCGTTGTACACAGGGACGGCAATGAGCAGTTCTTC	CSVVHRDGNEQFF
TRBD1	TRBV4-3	TRBJ1-1	.	TGCGCCAGCAGCCATGGACAGGGATCCACTGAAGCTTTCTTT	CASSHGQGSTEAFF
TRBD1	TRBV18	TRBJ1-1	once	TGTGCCAGCTCACCTAGGGACAGGGCGAACACTGAAGCTTTCTTT	CASSPRDRANTEAFF
.	TRBV28	TRBJ2-7	.	TGTGCCAGCAGCACAGCAACCTACGAGCAGTACTTC	CASSTATYEQYF
TRBD1	TRBV29-1	TRBJ1-1	.	TGCAGCGCCCACGAGGGGGCGAACACTGAAGCTTTCTTT	CSAHEGANTEAFF
TRBD2	TRBV19	TRBJ2-7	.	TGTGCCATCCCTAGCGGGAGCCCCCACGAGCAGTACTTC	CAIPSGSPHEQYF
.	TRBV7-2	TRBJ2-2	.	TGTGCCAGCAGCTTAGTGCTTAACACCGGGGAGCTGTTTTTT	CASSLVLNTGELFF
.	TRBV28	TRBJ2-1	.	TGTGCCAGCAGTTTATTCGGTACCGTACAAATCGGGGAGCAGTTCTTC	CASSLFGTVQIGEQFF
TRBD2	TRBV25-1	TRBJ2-1	.	TGTGCCAGCAGTGAATATGGGACTAGCGGGAGTGAGCAGTTCTTC	CASSEYGTSGSEQFF
TRBD1	TRBV19	TRBJ2-7	few	TGTGCCACTAAACAGGGGTCCTACGAGCAGTACTTC	CATKQGSYEQYF
.	TRBV30	TRBJ2-1	.	TGTGCCTGCCAGGGGCAGGGGCCCTACAATGAGCAGTTCTTC	CACQGQGPYNEQFF
.	TRBV7-2	TRBJ2-3	.	TGTGCCAGCAGTGTGGGGTTAGCTAGCACAGATACGCAGTATTTT	CASSVGLASTDTQYF
.	TRBV4-3	TRBJ2-3	.	TGCGCCAGCAGCCAAGAACCACGCACAGATACGCAGTATTTT	CASSQEPRTDTQYF
.	TRBV2	TRBJ2-5	once	TGTGCCAGCAGTGAAGGCAGGCAGGGGGAGACCCAGTACTTC	CASSEGRQGETQYF
.	TRBV29-1	TRBJ2-5	.	TGCAGCGTCGTGGTTGGAGAGACCCAGTACTTC	CSVVVGETQYF
.	TRBV28	TRBJ1-2	.	TGTGCCAGCAGTTTCTCACGGGACCGCTATGGCTACACCTTC	CASSFSRDRYGYTF
.	TRBV28	TRBJ2-1	.	TGTGCCAGCGGCCTCCTTCGGGACATCAACAATGAGCAGTTCTTC	CASGLLRDINNEQFF
.	TRBV2	TRBJ1-5	.	TGTGCCAGCAGTGTCTCTTCGGGCAGGAATAGCAATCAGCCCCAGCATTTT	CASSVSSGRNSNQPQHF
TRBD1	TRBV4-3	TRBJ2-5	.	TGCGCCAGCAGCCCCAAGGTGCAAGTGGGACAGGTTCAGCAAGAGACCCAGTACTTC	CASSPKVQVGQVQQETQYF
.	TRBV5-1	TRBJ2-2	.	TGCGCCAGCAGCTTCTTGGGCGTCGGGGAGCTGTTTTTT	CASSFLGVGELFF
.	TRBV30	TRBJ2-7	once	TGTGCCGGCGGGGTATCATCCTCCGAGCAGTACTTC	CAGGVSSSEQYF
.	TRBV10-3	TRBJ2-7	.	TGTGCCATCAAGACGCCAAGGGATACCTACGAGCAGTACTTC	CAIKTPRDTYEQYF